This TCR beta chain originates from a study of blood T cell repertoires in COVID-19 (dated by TCRdb to the early 2020s). In terms of the full investigation: The collaborator samples originated in the United States, Italy and Spain and spanned the acute and convalescent phases of COVID-19. The prospective study material was composed of cDNA or gDNA derived from T cells, B-cell-depleted T cells, or PBMCs. The dataset comprised deeply sampled blood TCRbeta repertoires from subjects exposed to, actively infected with, or recovered from COVID-19. A freely available public database, intended as a resource for researchers studying the immune response to SARS-CoV-2, is where the repertoires were released. The samples were drawn from two sources: the first 160 participants of the ongoing ImmuneRACE study, and 1,200 or so subjects contributed by 6 global collaborators. Sample metadata almost always included a de-identified subject ID, COVID-19 status, age in years and sex. Where available, HLA class I and class II types were obtained from metadata supplied by the sample provider rather than from assay-based typing. Results and caveats for the whole study, not just this receptor: Clinical and demographic metadata were provided uncurated, with the amount varying by source and participant.

The collaborating institutions used their own protocols to collect whole blood in K2EDTA tubes. For TCRbeta analysis, collaborators shipped samples as frozen whole blood, isolated PBMCs, or DNA extracted from either of those sample types. This clone was seen only once. No cognate antigen has been identified for it. At one end the junction does not follow the germline gene, possibly because of a read error. TCRbeta CDR3 regions were amplified from genomic DNA by means of the immunoSEQ Assay, a bias-controlled multiplex PCR. Per the original workflow: Within the assay, amplification of reference gene primers was used to estimate how many nucleated cells each sample contained. To quantify the absolute abundance of each unique TCRbeta CDR3 rearrangement, sequence reads were collapsed and filtered. For each sample, productive Simpson clonality was calculated by taking the square root of Simpson's diversity index across productive rearrangements. The table was pulled from immuneACCESS by TCRdb, which kept in-frame rearrangements only. Such tables lose some clones; where checked, under half of the loss comes from unresolved V genes, and the rest has no known cause. Clone size and V and J calls were adopted from that table, with D and trimming inferred from the DNA. Present in this sample are a few hundred thousand clones, 89% of which were seen just once. The ten largest clones capture 9.5% to 15% of the sample.

The TCR was taken from a woman aged 55-70 years with acute or convalescent COVID-19. The sequencing sample was made of peripheral blood.

CDR3 reads: CASSLDRFSRAF. The DNA is TGTGCCAGCAGCTTAGACAGGTTCTCTCGGGCCTTC. The rearranged segments are TRBV7-2 and TRBJ1-2; the D region possibly corresponds to TRBD1 (5 bases align). From its cysteine to its phenylalanine, the CDR3 spans 12 amino acids. Of the read, only the CDR3 DNA is kept; its 36 bases are in frame from base 1. The germline V gene yields SGHTA for CDR1 and FQGNSA for CDR2.